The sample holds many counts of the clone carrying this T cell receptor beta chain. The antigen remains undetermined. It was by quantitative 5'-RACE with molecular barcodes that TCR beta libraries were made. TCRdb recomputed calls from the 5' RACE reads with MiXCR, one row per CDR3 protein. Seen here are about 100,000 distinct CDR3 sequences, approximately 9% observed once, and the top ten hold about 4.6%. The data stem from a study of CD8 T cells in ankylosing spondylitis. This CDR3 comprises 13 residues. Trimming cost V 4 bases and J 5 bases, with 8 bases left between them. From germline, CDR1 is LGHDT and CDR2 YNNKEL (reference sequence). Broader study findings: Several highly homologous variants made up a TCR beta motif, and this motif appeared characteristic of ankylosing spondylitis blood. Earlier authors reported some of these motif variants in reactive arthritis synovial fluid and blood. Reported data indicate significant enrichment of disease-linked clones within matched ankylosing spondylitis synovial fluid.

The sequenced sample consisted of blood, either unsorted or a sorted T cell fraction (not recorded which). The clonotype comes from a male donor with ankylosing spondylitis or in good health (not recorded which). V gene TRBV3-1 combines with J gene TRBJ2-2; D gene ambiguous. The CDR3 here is CASSRVKTGELFF. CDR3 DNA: TGTGCCAGCAGCCGAGTGAAGACCGGGGAGCTGTTTTTT. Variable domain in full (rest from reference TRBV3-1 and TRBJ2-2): DTAVSQTPKYLVTQMGNDKSIKCEQNLGHDTMYWYKQDSKKFLKIMFSYNNKELIINETVPNRFSPKSPDKAHLNLHINSLELGDSAVYFCASSRVKTGELFFGEGSRLTVL.